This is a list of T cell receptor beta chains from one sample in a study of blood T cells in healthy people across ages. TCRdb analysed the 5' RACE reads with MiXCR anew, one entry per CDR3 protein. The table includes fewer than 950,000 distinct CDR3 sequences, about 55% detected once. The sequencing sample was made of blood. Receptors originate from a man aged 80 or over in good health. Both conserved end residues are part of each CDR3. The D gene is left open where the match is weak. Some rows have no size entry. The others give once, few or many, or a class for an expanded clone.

CASSLGTGHSPLHF,TGTGCCAGCAGCTTAGGGACAGGGCATTCACCCCTCCACTTT,-,TRBJ1-6,TRBD1,TRBV5-5
CASSQEVSGYEQYF,TGTGCCAGCAGCCAAGAGGTTAGCGGGTACGAGCAGTACTTC,few,TRBJ2-7,TRBD2,TRBV4-2
CASSSTSGGYEGGEQYF,TGCGCCAGCAGCTCCACTAGCGGGGGCTACGAGGGAGGCGAGCAGTACTTC,-,TRBJ2-7,TRBD2,TRBV5-1
CASSTTGHYGYTF,TGTGCCAGCAGCACAACAGGGCACTATGGCTACACCTTC,few,TRBJ1-2,-,TRBV13
CASGYRGFSYEQYF,TGTGCCAGCGGATACAGGGGTTTCTCCTACGAGCAGTACTTC,few,TRBJ2-7,TRBD1,TRBV28
CSAGSLYEQYF,TGCAGCGCCGGGTCCCTCTACGAGCAGTACTTC,few,TRBJ2-7,-,TRBV29-1
CASSPSLGQTYEQYF,TGTGCCAGCAGCCCCTCCCTGGGACAAACCTACGAGCAGTACTTC,-,TRBJ2-7,-,TRBV27
CASSLPQGIQETQYF,TGTGCCAGCAGCTTACCACAGGGTATCCAAGAGACCCAGTACTTC,-,TRBJ2-5,-,TRBV11-1
CASSPRTSGSWGQYF,TGTGCCAGCTCACCCAGGACTAGCGGGAGCTGGGGGCAGTACTTC,few,TRBJ2-5,TRBD2,TRBV18
CSASALSGRALETQYF,TGCAGTGCTAGTGCCCTAAGCGGGAGGGCCCTGGAGACCCAGTACTTC,-,TRBJ2-5,TRBD2,TRBV20-1
CASSPLQGTSYEQFF,TGTGCCAGCAGCCCCCTTCAGGGTACCTCCTACGAGCAGTTCTTC,-,TRBJ2-1,-,TRBV14
CSVGLAGGFEETQYF,TGCAGCGTGGGACTAGCGGGAGGGTTTGAAGAGACCCAGTACTTC,few,TRBJ2-5,TRBD2,TRBV29-1
CASSRQGAEQYF,TGTGCCAGCAGTCGACAGGGGGCCGAGCAGTACTTC,few,TRBJ2-7,TRBD1,TRBV6-5
CASRRQGRGVSTEAFF,TGTGCCAGCAGGCGCCAGGGGCGGGGGGTGAGCACTGAAGCTTTCTTT,-,TRBJ1-1,-,TRBV6-5
CATSRDRLSGIGQPQHF,TGTGCCACCAGCAGAGATCGTTTATCCGGCATTGGGCAGCCCCAGCATTTT,-,TRBJ1-5,-,TRBV15
CAISGLGLAGPVASYEQYF,TGTGCCATCAGTGGTCTAGGACTAGCGGGGCCGGTCGCCTCCTACGAGCAGTACTTC,-,TRBJ2-7,TRBD2,TRBV10-3
CASSQANTGVIKNEQFF,TGTGCCAGCAGCCAGGCCAACACAGGGGTGATTAAAAATGAGCAGTTCTTC,-,TRBJ2-1,TRBD1,TRBV14
CSASARDYRYEQYF,TGCAGTGCTAGCGCCCGGGACTACCGCTACGAGCAGTACTTC,-,TRBJ2-7,TRBD2,TRBV20-1
CSAAGNYEQYF,TGCAGCGCAGCGGGAAATTACGAGCAGTACTTC,few,TRBJ2-7,TRBD2,TRBV29-1
CSARVSGTGGFADTQYF,TGCAGTGCTAGAGTGTCCGGGACAGGGGGATTCGCAGATACGCAGTATTTT,-,TRBJ2-3,TRBD1,TRBV20-1
CASSLDRGGGAGYGYTF,TGCGCCAGCAGCTTGGATCGGGGAGGGGGCGCCGGCTATGGCTACACCTTC,few,TRBJ1-2,TRBD1,TRBV5-1
CASSMVGSLGAQYF,TGTGCCAGTAGTATGGTTGGGTCCCTTGGGGCCCAGTACTTC,-,TRBJ2-5,-,TRBV19
CASRLTGLGVQYF,TGTGCCAGCAGACTGACAGGGCTCGGTGTGCAGTACTTC,-,TRBJ2-5,TRBD1,TRBV12-3/TRBV12-4
CASSPAGATAAYEQYF,TGTGCCAGCAGCCCGGCCGGAGCGACTGCAGCCTACGAGCAGTACTTC,-,TRBJ2-7,-,TRBV28
CASAPRSRGYEQYF,TGTGCCAGCGCCCCGAGATCCCGGGGCTACGAGCAGTACTTC,-,TRBJ2-7,-,TRBV7-2
CSAGPYNEQFF,TGCAGCGCGGGGCCCTACAATGAGCAGTTCTTC,-,TRBJ2-1,-,TRBV20-1
CASNNLIGPYGYTF,TGTGCCAGCAACAACCTCATTGGACCCTATGGCTACACCTTC,-,TRBJ1-2,-,TRBV21-1
CASRGQESYNEQFF,TGTGCCAGCAGGGGACAGGAAAGCTACAATGAGCAGTTCTTC,-,TRBJ2-1,TRBD1,TRBV6-5
CASSSRAPAIYEQYF,TGTGCCAGCTCGAGCCGGGCCCCAGCGATCTACGAGCAGTACTTC,-,TRBJ2-7,-,TRBV27
CSAGSSNQPQHF,TGCAGCGCGGGGAGTAGCAATCAGCCCCAGCATTTT,-,TRBJ1-5,-,TRBV29-1
CASNPGLAGGAYEQYF,TGCGCCAGCAATCCGGGACTAGCGGGGGGAGCCTACGAGCAGTACTTC,-,TRBJ2-7,TRBD2,TRBV5-1
CSVVAGDWANVLTF,TGCAGCGTTGTAGCAGGGGACTGGGCCAACGTCCTGACTTTC,-,TRBJ2-6,-,TRBV29-1
CASSSAGNGPFF,TGCGCCAGCAGCTCAGCCGGGAACGGTCCGTTCTTC,-,TRBJ2-1,-,TRBV5-1
CASNLHRDRGLTDTQYF,TGCGCCAGCAACCTCCACCGGGACAGGGGGCTCACAGATACGCAGTATTTT,-,TRBJ2-3,TRBD1,TRBV5-1
CASSLARTSGEITDTQYF,TGCGCCAGCAGCTTGGCCAGGACTAGCGGGGAGATCACAGATACGCAGTATTTT,-,TRBJ2-3,TRBD2,TRBV5-1
CASSPSSVSGANVLTF,TGTGCCAGCTCACCATCGTCGGTCTCTGGGGCCAACGTCCTGACTTTC,few,TRBJ2-6,-,TRBV18
CASSVGRGRGTDTQYF,TGTGCCAGCAGCGTAGGGAGGGGGCGAGGCACAGATACGCAGTATTTT,-,TRBJ2-3,-,TRBV9
CASRPEIAGNYGYTF,TGCGCCAGCAGGCCCGAGATCGCGGGTAACTATGGCTACACCTTC,few,TRBJ1-2,-,TRBV5-1
CASSLEQTNYGYTF,TGTGCCAGCAGCTTAGAACAGACTAACTATGGCTACACCTTC,-,TRBJ1-2,-,TRBV7-2
CASSSGGDGGYEQYF,TGCGCCAGCAGCTCAGGGGGTGATGGTGGCTACGAGCAGTACTTC,-,TRBJ2-7,TRBD1,TRBV5-1
CASSQGPTTIQHRYAYF,TGCGCCAGCAGCCAAGGCCCCACTACGATACAGCACAGATACGCGTATTTT,few,TRBJ2-3,-,TRBV4-1
CATSALLAGRETQYF,TGTGCCACCAGTGCCCTCCTAGCGGGGAGGGAGACCCAGTACTTC,few,TRBJ2-5,TRBD2,TRBV24-1
CVSSQGGNYEQYF,TGTGTCAGCAGCCAAGGGGGCAACTACGAGCAGTACTTC,-,TRBJ2-7,TRBD1,TRBV12-3/TRBV12-4
CASRHGGQAGANVLTF,TGTGCCAGCAGACACGGAGGACAGGCTGGGGCCAACGTCCTGACTTTC,-,TRBJ2-6,TRBD1,TRBV6-6
CASSLASGTLAGEQFF,TGTGCCAGCAGCTTAGCTAGCGGGACGCTAGCGGGTGAGCAGTTCTTC,-,TRBJ2-1,TRBD2,TRBV11-2